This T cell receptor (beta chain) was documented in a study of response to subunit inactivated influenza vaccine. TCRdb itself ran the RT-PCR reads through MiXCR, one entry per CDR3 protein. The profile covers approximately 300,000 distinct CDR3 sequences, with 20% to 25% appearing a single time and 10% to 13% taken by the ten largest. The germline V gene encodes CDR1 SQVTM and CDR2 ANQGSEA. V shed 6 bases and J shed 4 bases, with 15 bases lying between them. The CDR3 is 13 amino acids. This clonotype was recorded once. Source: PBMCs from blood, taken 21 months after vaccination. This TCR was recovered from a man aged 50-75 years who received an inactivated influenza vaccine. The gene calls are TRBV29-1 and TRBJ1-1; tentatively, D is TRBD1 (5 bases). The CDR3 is CSVVRVVGTEAFF. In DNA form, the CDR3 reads TGCAGCGTAGTCAGGGTTGTAGGCACTGAAGCTTTCTTT.